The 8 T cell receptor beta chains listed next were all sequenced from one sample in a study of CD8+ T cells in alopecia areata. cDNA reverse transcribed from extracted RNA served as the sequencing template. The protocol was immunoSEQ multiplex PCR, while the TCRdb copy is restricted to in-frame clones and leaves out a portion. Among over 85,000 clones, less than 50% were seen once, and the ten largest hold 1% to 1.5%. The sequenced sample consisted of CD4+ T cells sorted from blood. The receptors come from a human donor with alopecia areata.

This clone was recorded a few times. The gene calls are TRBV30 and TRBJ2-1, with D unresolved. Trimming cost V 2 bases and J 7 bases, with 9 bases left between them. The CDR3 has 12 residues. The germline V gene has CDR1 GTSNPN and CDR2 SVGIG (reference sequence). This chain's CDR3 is CAWSFWVNEQFF. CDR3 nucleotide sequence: TGTGCCTGGAGTTTTTGGGTTAATGAGCAGTTCTTC.

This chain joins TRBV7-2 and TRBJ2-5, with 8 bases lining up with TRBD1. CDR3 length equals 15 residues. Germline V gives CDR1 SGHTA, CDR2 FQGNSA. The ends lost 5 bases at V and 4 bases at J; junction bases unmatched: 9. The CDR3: CASSLDRVEGETQYF. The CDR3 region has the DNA TGTGCCAGCAGCCTGGACAGGGTGGAAGGAGAGACCCAGTACTTC.

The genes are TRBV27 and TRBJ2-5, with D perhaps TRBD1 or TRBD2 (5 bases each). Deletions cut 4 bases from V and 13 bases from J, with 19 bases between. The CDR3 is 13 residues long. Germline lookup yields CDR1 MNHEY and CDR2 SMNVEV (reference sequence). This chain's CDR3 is CASSSGGTGRRYF. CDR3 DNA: TGTGCCAGCAGTTCCGGAGGTACGGGACGGCGGTACTTC.

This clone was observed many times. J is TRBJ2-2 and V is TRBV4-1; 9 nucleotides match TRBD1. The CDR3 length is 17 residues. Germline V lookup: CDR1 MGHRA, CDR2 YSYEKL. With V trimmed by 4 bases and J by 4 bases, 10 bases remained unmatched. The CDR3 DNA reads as TGCGCCAGCAGCCCCCTGGGACAGGGAGGGGGCACCGGGGAGCTGTTTTTT. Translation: CASSPLGQGGGTGELFF.

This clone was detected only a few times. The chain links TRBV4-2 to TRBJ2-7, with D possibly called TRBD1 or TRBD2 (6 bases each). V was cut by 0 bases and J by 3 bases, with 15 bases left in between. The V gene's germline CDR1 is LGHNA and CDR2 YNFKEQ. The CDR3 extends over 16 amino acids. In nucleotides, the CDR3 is TGTGCCAGCAGCCAAGATTTAGGGGGGATTAGCTACGAGCAGTACTTC. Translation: CASSQDLGGISYEQYF.

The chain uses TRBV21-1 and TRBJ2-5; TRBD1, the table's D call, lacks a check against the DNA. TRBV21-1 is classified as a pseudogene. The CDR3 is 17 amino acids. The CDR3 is CASSKGGQVVSGETQYF. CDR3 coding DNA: TGTGCCAGCAGCAAAGGAGGACAGGTAGTTTCAGGAGAGACCCAGTACTTC.

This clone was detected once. CDR3 residues: CASSTTGTDNEQFF. CDR3 nucleotide sequence: TGCGCCAGCAGCACCACCGGGACAGACAATGAGCAGTTCTTC. This chain uses TRBV5-1 with TRBJ2-1; the match to TRBD1 covers 7 bases. Germline assignment: CDR1 SGHRS and CDR2 YFSETQ. The V segment lost 4 bases and the J segment 5 bases; nucleotides outside the gene matches: 6. There are 14 residues in the CDR3.

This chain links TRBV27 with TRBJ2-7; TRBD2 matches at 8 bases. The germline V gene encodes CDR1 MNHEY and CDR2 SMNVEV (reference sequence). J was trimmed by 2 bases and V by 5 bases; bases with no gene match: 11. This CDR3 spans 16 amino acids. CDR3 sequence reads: CASSPRGLAGPYEQYF. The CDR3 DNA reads TGTGCCAGCAGTCCCCGGGGGCTAGCGGGCCCCTACGAGCAGTACTTC.